This T cell receptor (beta chain) was sequenced for a study of cytomegalovirus exposure and HLA in healthy donors. Study at large: Among approximately 400 genotyped donors, around 77% fell in the Caucasian-associated ancestry cluster.

The study, taken as a whole, reports: As a later analysis showed, several of the most significant clusters appeared to be linked to common viral pathogens. TCR beta chains numbering some 160 were designated cytomegalovirus-associated. Researchers reported that a few CMV-associated chains were confirmed in vitro as CMV antigen-specific.

PCR amplification relied on 60 Vbeta primers (plus 13 Jbeta primers). TCRdb's copy holds only in-frame clones and misses some; the assay was immunoSEQ multiplex PCR. The sample consists of some 180,000 clones, about 80% of them appearing once. This clone showed up just once. What it binds is not known. The sequence derives from a woman between 25 and 40 years old in good health and CMV-seropositive. Sequencing input: PBMCs.

The CDR3 reads CASSLDSGGSSGYTF. The CDR3 region has the DNA TGTGCCAGCAGCTTAGATTCAGGGGGCAGTTCTGGCTACACCTTC. This rearrangement joins TRBV11-2 to TRBJ1-2, with 8 nucleotides matching TRBD1. The CDR3 has 15 amino acids. Germline V gene sequence: CDR1 SGHAT, CDR2 FQNNGV. The V gene end was trimmed by 0 bases and the J gene end by 7 bases; junction bases not matched to a gene: 7.